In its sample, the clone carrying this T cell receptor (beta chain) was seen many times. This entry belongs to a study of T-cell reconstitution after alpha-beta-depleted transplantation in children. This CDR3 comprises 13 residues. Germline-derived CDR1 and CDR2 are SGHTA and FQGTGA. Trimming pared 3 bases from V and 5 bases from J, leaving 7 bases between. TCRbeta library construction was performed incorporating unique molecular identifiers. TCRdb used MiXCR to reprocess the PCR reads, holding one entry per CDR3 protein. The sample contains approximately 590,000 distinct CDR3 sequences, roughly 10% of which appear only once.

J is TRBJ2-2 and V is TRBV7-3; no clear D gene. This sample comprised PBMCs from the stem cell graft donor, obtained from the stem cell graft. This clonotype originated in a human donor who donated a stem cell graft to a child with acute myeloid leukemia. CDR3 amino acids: CASSFQATGELFF. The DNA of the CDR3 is TGTGCCAGCAGCTTTCAGGCGACCGGGGAGCTGTTTTTT.